This record looks at one T cell receptor beta chain sequence and its context. The entry originates in a study of blood T cell repertoires in COVID-19. Study at large: COVID-19 samples, acute and convalescent, were from the United States, Italy and Spain. T cells, B-cell-depleted T cells, or PBMCs supplied cDNA or gDNA.

V lost 5 bases and J 4 bases, leaving 18 bases between the germline ends. CDR1 and CDR2 from the germline V gene are MNHEY and SMNVEV (reference sequence). This CDR3 spans 16 amino acids. Authors' processing steps: Counts of nucleated cells, estimated from reference gene primer amplification, were obtained. Profiled with immunoSEQ multiplex PCR; TCRdb holds only in-frame clones, not every one. V, J and clone size were drawn from that table, and D and trimming were deduced from the DNA. The sample carries about 180,000 clones, around 87% recorded once. The sample comprised peripheral blood. V gene TRBV27 combines with J gene TRBJ2-4; a possible D gene is TRBD2 (6 bases). This TCR was recovered from a man between 40 and 49 years old with active or convalescent COVID-19. CDR3 nucleotide sequence: TGTGCCAGCAGTCCCGGGGGTACGGTTTGGAAAAACATTCAGTACTTC. It translates to CASSPGGTVWKNIQYF.